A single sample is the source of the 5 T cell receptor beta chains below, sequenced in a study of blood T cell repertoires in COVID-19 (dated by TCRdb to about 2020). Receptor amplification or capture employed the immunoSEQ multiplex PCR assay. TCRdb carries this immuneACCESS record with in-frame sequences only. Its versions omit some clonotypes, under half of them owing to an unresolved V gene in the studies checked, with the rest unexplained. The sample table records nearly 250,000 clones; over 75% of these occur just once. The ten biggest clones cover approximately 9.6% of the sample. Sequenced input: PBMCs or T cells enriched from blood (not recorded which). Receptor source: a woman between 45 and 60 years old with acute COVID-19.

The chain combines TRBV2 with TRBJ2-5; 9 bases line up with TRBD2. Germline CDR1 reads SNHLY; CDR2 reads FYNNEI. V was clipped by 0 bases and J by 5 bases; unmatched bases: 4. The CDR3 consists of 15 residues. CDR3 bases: TGTGCCAGCAGTGAAGCGATGAGCGGGGGGGAGACCCAGTACTTC. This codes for CASSEAMSGGETQYF. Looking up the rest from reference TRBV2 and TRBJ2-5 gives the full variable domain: EPEVTQTPSHQVTQMGQEVILRCVPISNHLYFYWYRQILGQKVEFLVSFYNNEISEKSEIFDDQFSVERPDGSNFTLKIRSTKLEDSAMYFCASSEAMSGGETQYFGPGTRLLVL.

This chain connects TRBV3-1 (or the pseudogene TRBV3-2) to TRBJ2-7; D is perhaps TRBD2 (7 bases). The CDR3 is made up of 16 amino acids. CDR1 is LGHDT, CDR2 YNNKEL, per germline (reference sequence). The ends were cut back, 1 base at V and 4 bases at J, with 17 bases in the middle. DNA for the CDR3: TGTGCCAGCAGCCAAGGAGAATTGGGGGGGGCTTACGAGCAGTACTTC. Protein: CASSQGELGGAYEQYF.

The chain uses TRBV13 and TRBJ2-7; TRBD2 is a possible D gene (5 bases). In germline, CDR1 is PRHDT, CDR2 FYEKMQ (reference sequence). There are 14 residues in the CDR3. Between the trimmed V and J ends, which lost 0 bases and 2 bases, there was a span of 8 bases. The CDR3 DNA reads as TGTGCCAGCAGCTTAGGGGACTCCGCCTACGAGCAGTACTTC. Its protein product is CASSLGDSAYEQYF.

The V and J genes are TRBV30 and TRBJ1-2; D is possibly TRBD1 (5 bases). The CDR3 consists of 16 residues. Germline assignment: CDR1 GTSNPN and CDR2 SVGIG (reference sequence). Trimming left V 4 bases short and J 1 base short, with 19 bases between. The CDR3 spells CAWTRAYRSLNYGYTF. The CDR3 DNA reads TGTGCCTGGACCCGGGCCTACAGGAGTCTTAACTATGGCTACACCTTC.

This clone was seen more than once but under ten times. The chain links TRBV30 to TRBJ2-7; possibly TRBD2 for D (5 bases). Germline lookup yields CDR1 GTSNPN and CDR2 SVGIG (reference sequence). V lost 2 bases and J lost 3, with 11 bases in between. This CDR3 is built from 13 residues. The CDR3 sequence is CAWSRGFDYEQYF. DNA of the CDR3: TGTGCCTGGAGTCGGGGTTTCGACTACGAGCAGTACTTC.